This T cell receptor (beta chain) originates from a study of OX40 agonist ivuxolimab in advanced cancers. Assay used: immunoSEQ multiplex PCR; TCRdb lists only in-frame clones, some missing. The sample holds fewer than 85,000 clones; about nine tenths are singletons and the top ten take approximately 0.63%. This clone was observed a handful of times. Trimming cost V 5 bases and J 2 bases; bases outside gene matches: 5. Germline values: CDR1 SGHTA, CDR2 FQGNSA. The CDR3 has 14 residues. Patients with a history of autoimmune disease or on systemic immunosuppression were excluded. Samples were taken at baseline and on day 1 of cycles 4 and 7.

V is TRBV7-2 and J is TRBJ2-5; 7 bases agree with TRBD2. The receptor's source is an adult with an advanced solid tumor such as melanoma, head and neck, liver or kidney cancer. This specimen consisted of CD4+ or CD8+ T cells sorted from blood, obtained in a trial of the OX40 agonist ivuxolimab. This CDR3 reads CASSLTSDQETQYF. The CDR3 DNA is TGTGCCAGCAGCCTTACTAGCGATCAAGAGACCCAGTACTTC.